This T cell receptor beta chain was obtained from a study of shared clonotypes between healthy human individuals. Study context: Those who served as donors were two women and a few men between the ages of 18 and 49.

Of note for this clone: Its cognate antigen is unknown. A far larger clone is only one base removed, so a read error is likely.

From germline, CDR1 is SGHTA and CDR2 FQGTGA. The CDR3 is 14 residues long. Trimming cost V 5 bases and J 3 bases, with 14 bases left between them. Study-level points and caveats: The sole specimen, blood, was sampled, and tissue repertoires likely differ. In having few donors, the study represented limited genetic and exposure-history diversity.

Each subset's genomic DNA was split evenly across several immunoSEQ plates. Assay: immunoSEQ multiplex PCR; the TCRdb copy retains only in-frame clones and omits some. Here the sample spans fewer than 650,000 clones, approximately 80% being singletons. The chain links TRBV7-3 to TRBJ2-7, with D possibly TRBD2 on 6 matching bases. This receptor was identified in a woman in her forties in good health. Some clones in this sample may be carry-over from other donors' samples. The material sequenced was PBMCs. The CDR3 region is CASSGGTGGYEQYF. Written as DNA, the CDR3 is TGTGCCAGCAGCGGAGGGACTGGCGGCTACGAGCAGTACTTC.